These 29 T cell receptor beta chains originate from one sample sequenced in a study of human T cells and chemical hapten exposure. Each CDR3 protein gets one entry after TCRdb re-called the RACE reads with MiXCR. The table lists some 300,000 distinct CDR3 sequences, 4.5% to 5.5% of them singletons. Specified time point: pre-sensitization, week 0. Sample treatment: therapeutic diphenylcyclopropenone sensitization with weekly scalp DPC. This sample comprised whole blood, obtained in connection with sensitization to the hapten diphenylcyclopropenone (DPC). The receptors were gathered from a woman aged 18-35 years with alopecia areata. Some clones in this sample may be carry-over from other donors' samples.

A few counts support this clonotype. The rearrangement uses TRBV7-2 and TRBJ1-2, with D possibly TRBD1 on 5 matching bases. The CDR3 contains 15 residues. V lost 1 base and J lost 6, with 15 bases in between. CDR1 and CDR2 (germline): SGHTA, FQGNSA. Here the CDR3 DNA reads TGTGCCAGCAGCTTAGAGCTGCGGCAGGGCCATGGCTACACCTTC. It codes for CASSLELRQGHGYTF.

CDR3 sequence: CASSFAGTGVDVNSPLHF. In DNA, the CDR3 is TGTGCCAGCAGCTTCGCGGGGACAGGGGTCGATGTGAATTCACCCCTCCACTTT. This chain uses TRBV7-2 with TRBJ1-6, with 10 bases identical to TRBD1. V dropped 3 bases and J dropped 7; count of bases not matched to a gene: 12. Germline V gene sequence: CDR1 SGHTA, CDR2 FQGNSA. CDR3 length: 18 residues.

CDR3 in amino acids: CSARNSGLDLSEQYF. DNA of the CDR3: TGCAGTGCTAGAAATTCGGGACTAGATCTTTCCGAGCAGTACTTC. This chain joins TRBV20-1 and TRBJ2-7; 8 bases fit TRBD2. This CDR3 is 15 amino acids long. In germline, CDR1 is DFQATT, CDR2 SNEGSKA (reference sequence). V lost 2 bases and J lost 6; bases outside the gene matches: 12.

The V call is TRBV28, the J call TRBJ2-3, with D possibly TRBD2 on 6 matching bases. CDR3 length: 14 amino acids. Germline loops: CDR1 MDHEN, CDR2 SYDVKM. Trimming cost V 4 bases and J 5 bases, with 13 bases left between them. CDR3 nucleotides: TGTGCCAGCAGTTGGTTACTAGCACGAGATACGCAGTATTTT. It specifies CASSWLLARDTQYF.

The chain couples TRBV5-1 to TRBJ1-2, with 7 bases that match TRBD1. Germline V gene lookup returns CDR1 SGHRS and CDR2 YFSETQ. V dropped 0 bases and J dropped 7; count of bases not matched to a gene: 6. The CDR3 is 14 amino acids. For the CDR3, the DNA is TGCGCCAGCAGCTTGGTGGAGGGGGCAAGTGGCTACACCTTC. Translation gives CASSLVEGASGYTF.

Points on this clonotype: One junction end does not reproduce the germline sequence, and a read error may be involved. This chain joins TRBV7-7 and TRBJ2-5; maybe TRBD1 (6 bases). In germline, CDR1 is SSHAT, CDR2 FNYEAQ (reference sequence). The length of the CDR3 is 17 residues. CDR3 bases: TGTGCTAGCAGCCCAGACCCCAACAGGGCTAGTCAGGAGACCCAGTACTTC. Residues: CASSPDPNRASQETQYF. The variable domain in full, with the rest retrieved from reference TRBV7-7 and TRBJ2-5, is GAGVSQSPRYKVTKRGQDVTLRCDPISSHATLYWYQQALGQGPEFLTYFNYEAQPDKSGLPSDRFSAERPEGSISTLTIQRTEQRDSAMYRCASSPDPNRASQETQYFGPGTRLLVL.

In DNA, the CDR3 is TGTGCCAGCTCACGACTGCGCACAGATACGCAGTATTTT. Protein product: CASSRLRTDTQYF. The genes are TRBV6-4 and TRBJ2-3; the D is unclear. This CDR3 is 13 amino acids long. Germline V lookup: CDR1 MRHNA, CDR2 SNTAGT. V shed 8 bases and J shed 1 base, with 10 bases lying between them.

The V gene is TRBV24-1, the J gene TRBJ1-2; possibly TRBD1 for D (5 bases). CDR3 size: 15 residues. From germline, CDR1 is KGHDR and CDR2 SFDVKD. V lost 5 bases to trimming and J lost 1 base, with 13 bases between them. CDR3 residues: CATSGGMDRNYGYTF. For the CDR3, the DNA is TGTGCCACCAGTGGGGGGATGGACCGTAACTATGGCTACACCTTC.

The CDR3 bases are TGCAGCGCCCCCGACCCTAACTATGGCTACACCTTC. It is translated as CSAPDPNYGYTF. The chain is built from TRBV29-1 and TRBJ1-2; D not certain. The CDR3 runs to 12 residues. Germline assignment: CDR1 SQVTM and CDR2 ANQGSEA. The V end was cut by 7 bases, the J end by 0 bases, with 9 bases between.

This clonotype has just a few counts. V is TRBV11-3 and J is TRBJ2-4; D is uncertain. CDR3 length: 13 amino acids. Trimming stripped 5 bases from V and 9 bases from J, with 14 bases between. The germline V gene has CDR1 SGHNT and CDR2 YENEEA. The CDR3 DNA follows: TGTGCCAGCAGCCCCCAAGGGAAGGCCATTCAGTACTTC. It is translated as CASSPQGKAIQYF.

This clonotype was seen at least ten times. The chain has TRBV6-2 or TRBV6-3 and TRBJ1-3; D is uncertain. Trimming pared 6 bases from V and 0 bases from J, leaving 12 bases between. This CDR3 has 15 amino acids. Germline CDR1 MNHEY, CDR2 SVGEGT. CDR3 sequence (DNA): TGTGCCAGCAGGGGCCCTGCGCTCTCTGGAAACACCATATATTTT. It translates to CASRGPALSGNTIYF.

The CDR3 reads CASSFGDRVGNEQFF. CDR3 nucleotide sequence: TGTGCCAGCAGTTTCGGCGACAGGGTGGGAAATGAGCAGTTCTTC. This sequence joins TRBV27 and TRBJ2-1, with 7 bases matching TRBD1. The CDR3 is 15 amino acids. The V segment lost 3 bases and the J segment 7 bases; nucleotides outside the gene matches: 9. Germline values: CDR1 MNHEY, CDR2 SMNVEV (reference sequence).

This clonotype occurred a few times. The rearrangement links TRBV6-1 to TRBJ2-6; 7 positions match TRBD1. V shed 11 bases, J shed 0 bases, and the junction held 10 bases outside the gene matches. The CDR3 is 16 residues long. CDR1 and CDR2 from the germline V gene are MNHNS and SASEGT. CDR3 coding DNA: TGTGCCGGTTTTGGGACAGCCTACTCTGGGGCCAACGTCCTGACTTTC. It codes for CAGFGTAYSGANVLTF.

This clonotype was seen once. This chain uses TRBV7-8 with TRBJ2-4; D is ambiguous. The germline gives CDR1 SGHVS, CDR2 FQNEAQ. The V gene lost 5 bases and the J gene lost 0 bases, with 17 bases spanning the gap. This CDR3 comprises 17 residues. The CDR3 DNA reads as TGTGCCAGCAGCCTCGACCGCATCCCGCAAGCCAAAAACATTCAGTACTTC. Its protein is CASSLDRIPQAKNIQYF.

V and J are TRBV18 and TRBJ2-3; 9 bases map to TRBD1. The CDR3 loop spans 15 amino acids. The V segment lost 5 bases and the J segment 3 bases; nucleotides outside the gene matches: 6. Germline V lookup: CDR1 KGHSH, CDR2 LQKENI. The CDR3 DNA follows: TGTGCCAGCTCATTTCGGACAGGGGCGACAGATACGCAGTATTTT. Amino acids: CASSFRTGATDTQYF.

This clonotype was seen a handful of times. The chain combines TRBV4-1 with TRBJ2-5; D ambiguous. Trimming cost V 0 bases and J 5 bases, with 16 bases left between them. The length of the CDR3 is 16 residues. Germline V gives CDR1 MGHRA, CDR2 YSYEKL. This CDR3 is CASSQEVVLAGETQYF. In nucleotides, the CDR3 is TGCGCCAGCAGCCAAGAGGTAGTTCTCGCCGGGGAGACCCAGTACTTC.

This chain links TRBV12-3 or TRBV12-4 with TRBJ2-3; D call uncertain. Trimming stripped 3 bases from V and 3 bases from J, with 13 bases between. The CDR3 is 15 amino acids. This chain's CDR3 is CASSFGLGGTDTQYF. The CDR3, as DNA: TGTGCCAGCAGTTTTGGGTTAGGTGGGACAGATACGCAGTATTTT.

This clonotype was seen ten or more times. The rearrangement joins TRBV4-2 to TRBJ2-3; 8 nucleotides align to TRBD2. The CDR3 is 16 amino acids. The germline V gene has CDR1 LGHNA and CDR2 YNFKEQ. With V trimmed by 4 bases and J by 3 bases, 9 bases remained unmatched. Here the CDR3 reads CASSPLLAGLTDTQYF. The CDR3 coding sequence is TGTGCCAGCAGCCCCCTGCTAGCGGGCCTTACAGATACGCAGTATTTT.

The table lists this clonotype with many counts. The rearrangement links TRBV10-3 to TRBJ2-3; no definite D call. The CDR3 extends over 11 amino acids. The germline V and J ends were trimmed by 6 bases and 6 bases, with 7 bases remaining between them. CDR1 is ENHRY, CDR2 SYGVKD, per germline. The CDR3 region is CAISPGDTQYF. The CDR3 DNA follows: TGTGCCATCAGCCCCGGGGATACGCAGTATTTT.

The chain uses TRBV7-8 and TRBJ2-1, with D perhaps matching TRBD1 or TRBD2 (5 bases each). CDR1 is SGHVS and CDR2 is FQNEAQ in the germline V gene. V was cut by 5 bases and J by 6 bases, with 14 bases left in between. CDR3 size: 14 residues. CDR3 coding DNA: TGTGCCAGCAGCCCATCGTTGGGACGCAATGAGCAGTTCTTC. It specifies CASSPSLGRNEQFF.

This clonotype was observed many times. The chain couples TRBV7-2 to TRBJ2-7; D is unresolved. The V gene's germline CDR1 is SGHTA and CDR2 FQGNSA. V lost 4 bases, J lost 2 bases, and 3 bases lay in between. The CDR3 has 11 amino acids. CDR3 sequence: CASSSTYEQYF. The CDR3 nucleotides are TGTGCCAGCAGCTCCACCTACGAGCAGTACTTC.

The genes are TRBV27 and TRBJ1-6; D possibly corresponds to TRBD1 (6 bases). V was cut by 2 bases and J by 1 base, with 12 bases left in between. This CDR3 has 17 residues. Germline CDR1 MNHEY, CDR2 SMNVEV (reference sequence). CDR3 loop: CASSLRGEGSYNSPLHF. The DNA of the CDR3 is TGTGCCAGCAGTTTAAGGGGGGAAGGATCCTATAATTCACCCCTCCACTTT.

Many counts were recorded for this clonotype. The chain has TRBV7-8 and TRBJ2-2; D gene ambiguous. V gave up 5 bases and J gave up 4 bases, with 17 bases separating them. Germline V gene sequence: CDR1 SGHVS, CDR2 FQNEAQ. The CDR3 covers 16 residues. The CDR3 loop reads CASSLIDSISTGELFF. CDR3 bases: TGTGCCAGCAGCCTAATCGACTCCATCAGCACCGGGGAGCTGTTTTTT.

This clonotype was counted at least ten times. This chain connects TRBV4-1 to TRBJ2-2; D unclear. Trimming removed 2 bases from V and 6 bases from J, with 16 bases in between. The germline V gene has CDR1 MGHRA and CDR2 YSYEKL. The CDR3 sequence is 16 residues long. The CDR3 sequence is CASSQINLGFPGELFF. As DNA, the CDR3 is TGCGCCAGCAGCCAAATTAATCTAGGCTTTCCCGGGGAGCTGTTTTTT.

This sequence joins TRBV27 and TRBJ2-3, with no clear D. The CDR3 sequence is 15 residues long. Germline loops: CDR1 MNHEY, CDR2 SMNVEV (reference sequence). V was pared by 5 bases and J by 2 bases, with 14 bases between. Here the CDR3 reads CASSRALEPTDTQYF. The CDR3, as DNA: TGTGCCAGCAGTAGGGCCCTAGAGCCCACAGATACGCAGTATTTT.

V gene TRBV18 combines with J gene TRBJ1-1, with D unclear. V lost 4 bases, J lost 0 bases, and 15 bases lay in between. Germline-derived CDR1 and CDR2 are KGHSH and LQKENI. The CDR3 has 16 amino acids. This CDR3 reads CASSLHAVSMNTEAFF. The CDR3 DNA reads as TGTGCCAGCTCACTTCACGCGGTTTCTATGAACACTGAAGCTTTCTTT.

This clonotype was picked up many times. The CDR3 DNA is TGTGCCAGCATGCCAGGGCGAAGGAAGGGACCCTACAATGAGCAGTTCTTC. Its protein product is CASMPGRRKGPYNEQFF. J is TRBJ2-1 and V is TRBV7-3; D tentatively fits TRBD1 or TRBD2 (5 bases each). Germline CDR1 reads SGHTA; CDR2 reads FQGTGA. CDR3 size: 17 residues. V lost 7 bases, J lost 2 bases, and 21 bases lay in between.

This chain connects TRBV15 to TRBJ1-1; D is unresolved. Germline V gene sequence: CDR1 LNHNV, CDR2 YYDKDF (reference sequence). V lost 3 bases, J lost 0 bases, and 8 bases lay in between. This CDR3 spans 14 amino acids. In nucleotides, the CDR3 is TGTGCCACCAGCAGGGCCCAGCTGAACACTGAAGCTTTCTTT. It is translated as CATSRAQLNTEAFF. Complete variable domain (other parts from reference TRBV15 and TRBJ1-1): DAMVIQNPRYQVTQFGKPVTLSCSQTLNHNVMYWYQQKSSQAPKLLFHYYDKDFNNEADTPDNFQSRRPNTSFCFLDIRSPGLGDTAMYLCATSRAQLNTEAFFGQGTRLTVV.

This clonotype was detected ten times or more. The chain carries TRBV6-2 or TRBV6-3 and TRBJ2-7; 9 bases are shared with TRBD1. Germline V CDR1 and CDR2: MNHEY, SVGEGT. After removal of 8 bases from V and 4 bases from J, the junction contained 6 bases not matched to a gene. The CDR3 sequence is 13 residues long. The CDR3: CASGRQGVYEQYF. In nucleotides, the CDR3 is TGTGCCAGCGGGCGACAGGGGGTTTACGAGCAGTACTTC.